The 31 T cell receptor beta chains below all came from one sample that was sequenced in a study of shared clonotypes between healthy human individuals. Some clones are missing from TCRdb's copy, which holds only in-frame ones; the method was immunoSEQ multiplex PCR. The data show 1,500,000 or so clones, approximately 98.5% seen once. The sample taken for sequencing was naive CD4+ T cells sorted from blood. Subset described: CD45RA+ positively selected. The source is a man younger than 45 in good health.

The gene calls are TRBV5-6 and TRBJ1-5; tentative D call: TRBD1 (5 bases). This CDR3 spans 17 amino acids. V gave up 4 bases and J gave up 4 bases, with 21 bases separating them. Germline CDR1 reads SGHDT; CDR2 reads YYEEEE. CDR3 sequence (DNA): TGTGCCAGCAGCCAACGAGGGCAGTTGGGGGTTAATCAGCCCCAGCATTTT. Protein sequence: CASSQRGQLGVNQPQHF.

V gene TRBV28 combines with J gene TRBJ2-1; no definite D call. Germline lookup yields CDR1 MDHEN and CDR2 SYDVKM. CDR3 size: 13 residues. V shed 6 bases and J shed 8 bases, with 14 bases lying between them. In DNA, the CDR3 is TGTGCCAGCAGAACGGATGGTGTCGATGAGCAGTTCTTC. Its protein is CASRTDGVDEQFF. Looking up the rest from reference TRBV28 and TRBJ2-1 gives the full variable domain: DVKVTQSSRYLVKRTGEKVFLECVQDMDHENMFWYRQDPGLGLRLIYFSYDVKMKEKGDIPEGYSVSREKKERFSLILESASTNQTSMYLCASRTDGVDEQFFGPGTRLTVL.

The chain joins TRBV7-3 to TRBJ2-7; the match to TRBD2 covers 10 bases. The germline CDR1 and CDR2 sequences are SGHTA and FQGTGA. Trimming removed 5 bases from V and 7 bases from J; junction bases left unmatched: 8. This CDR3 is built from 14 residues. This CDR3 reads CASSLSGRLGEQYF. CDR3 bases: TGTGCCAGCAGCCTTAGCGGGAGGTTAGGGGAGCAGTACTTC.

This chain joins TRBV9 and TRBJ2-7; 8 positions match TRBD2. CDR3 length equals 13 residues. The V segment lost 3 bases and the J segment 10 bases; nucleotides outside the gene matches: 9. Germline V gene data show CDR1 as SGDLS and CDR2 as YYNGEE. This CDR3 is CASSASNSGNQYF. The CDR3 DNA follows: TGTGCCAGCAGCGCGTCGAATAGCGGGAATCAGTACTTC. The whole variable domain, remainder taken from reference TRBV9 and TRBJ2-7, is DSGVTQTPKHLITATGQRVTLRCSPRSGDLSVYWYQQSLDQGLQFLIQYYNGEERAKGNILERFSAQQFPDLHSELNLSSLELGDSALYFCASSASNSGNQYFGPGTRLTVT.

The chain carries TRBV28 and TRBJ2-7, with D uncertain. V dropped 5 bases and J dropped 3 bases, with 14 bases sitting between them. The CDR3 loop spans 14 amino acids. Germline-derived CDR1 and CDR2 are MDHEN and SYDVKM. CDR3 DNA: TGTGCCAGCAGTACCCCCCTAGGCAGCTACGAGCAGTACTTC. It codes for CASSTPLGSYEQYF.

The sample holds one count of this clone. The chain carries TRBV2 and TRBJ2-3, with 7 bases lining up with TRBD2. CDR1 and CDR2 (germline): SNHLY, FYNNEI. The CDR3 sequence is 15 residues long. V was pared by 4 bases and J by 1 base, with 5 bases of the junction left unmatched. The CDR3 nucleotides are TGTGCCAGCAGTGGGAGCGGGATTCGCACAGATACGCAGTATTTT. Its translation is CASSGSGIRTDTQYF.

As regards this clone: This specimen includes other DNA sequences encoding the same CDR3. V is TRBV4-1 and J is TRBJ2-3, with no clear D. The CDR3 contains 14 residues. V was shortened by 1 base and J by 6 bases, with 11 bases between the two germline ends. Germline loops: CDR1 MGHRA, CDR2 YSYEKL. The CDR3 is CASSQVGVGDTQYF. The DNA of the CDR3 is TGCGCCAGCAGCCAAGTTGGGGTGGGTGATACGCAGTATTTT.

V gene TRBV7-3 combines with J gene TRBJ2-1; D gene ambiguous. The length of the CDR3 is 13 residues. CDR1 SGHTA and CDR2 FQGTGA come from the germline V gene. Trimming took 3 bases from V and 6 from J, leaving 9 bases between them. CDR3 in DNA: TGTGCCAGCAGCTTTAGCCACCCCAATGAGCAGTTCTTC. The encoded protein is CASSFSHPNEQFF.

V and J are TRBV29-1 and TRBJ2-5; D possibly uses TRBD1 or TRBD2 (6 bases each). The CDR3 extends over 13 amino acids. Trimming removed 1 base from V and 4 bases from J, with 10 bases in between. The germline CDR1 and CDR2 sequences are SQVTM and ANQGSEA. The CDR3 is CSVEAGAGETQYF. CDR3 bases: TGCAGCGTTGAAGCGGGGGCGGGAGAGACCCAGTACTTC.

This chain uses TRBV7-8 with TRBJ2-3; 12 bases map to TRBD2. Trimming took 1 base from V and 9 from J; bases not matched to a gene: 23. The CDR3 spans 21 residues. Germline V gene lookup returns CDR1 SGHVS and CDR2 FQNEAQ. The DNA of the CDR3 is TGTGCCAGCAGCTTAGGGAGTACTAGCGGGAGGACCCTGATAGCACAGATCACGCAGTATTTT. Protein sequence: CASSLGSTSGRTLIAQITQYF.

The gene calls are TRBV5-1 and TRBJ2-1; a weak D match, TRBD1 (5 bases). Trimming removed 4 bases from V and 4 bases from J, with 15 bases in between. CDR1 and CDR2 from the germline V gene are SGHRS and YFSETQ. This CDR3 is 15 amino acids long. CDR3 sequence reads: CASSPTDSKYNEQFF. Here the CDR3 DNA reads TGCGCCAGCAGCCCCACTGACAGCAAGTACAATGAGCAGTTCTTC.

This chain connects TRBV7-9 to TRBJ2-7; no definite D call. The CDR3 extends over 14 amino acids. Trimming took 3 bases from V and 1 from J, leaving 10 bases between them. Per germline, CDR1 SEHNR and CDR2 FQNEAQ (reference sequence). This CDR3 reads CASSFGLLSYEQYF. The CDR3 nucleotides read TGTGCCAGCAGCTTTGGGCTGCTTTCCTACGAGCAGTACTTC. The full variable domain, with the rest looked up from reference TRBV7-9 and TRBJ2-7, is DTGVSQNPRHKITKRGQNVTFRCDPISEHNRLYWYRQTLGQGPEFLTYFQNEAQLEKSRLLSDRFSAERPKGSFSTLEIQRTEQGDSAMYLCASSFGLLSYEQYFGPGTRLTVT.

The rearrangement joins TRBV7-9 to TRBJ2-1; TRBD1 matches 7 bases. Germline CDR1 is SEHNR and CDR2 is FQNEAQ (reference sequence). The ends lost 5 bases at V and 6 bases at J; junction bases unmatched: 13. The CDR3 runs to 16 residues. The CDR3 loop reads CASSRDSLSLRNEQFF. CDR3 in DNA: TGTGCCAGCAGCCGGGACAGCCTCTCCTTACGCAATGAGCAGTTCTTC.

The CDR3 reads CATSLAGVLTGELFF. The DNA of the CDR3 is TGTGCCACCTCACTAGCGGGAGTGCTCACCGGGGAGCTGTTTTTT. This rearrangement joins TRBV19 to TRBJ2-2, with 11 bases lining up with TRBD2. The germline CDR1 and CDR2 sequences are LNHDA and SQIVND (reference sequence). This CDR3 comprises 15 residues. With 10 bases clipped from V and 4 bases from J, the junction kept 8 bases outside the gene matches.

V and J are TRBV5-1 and TRBJ1-1; possible D gene TRBD1, 5 bases. V was pared by 0 bases and J by 7 bases, with 13 bases between. The germline V gene encodes CDR1 SGHRS and CDR2 YFSETQ. The length of the CDR3 is 14 residues. DNA for the CDR3: TGCGCCAGCAGCTTGGAGGTGGGGCGGGTTGAAGCTTTCTTT. Protein product: CASSLEVGRVEAFF.

This clone is a singleton in its sample. V gene TRBV5-1 combines with J gene TRBJ2-5; the match to TRBD2 covers 12 bases. The CDR3 is made up of 15 amino acids. J gave up 2 bases and V 7 bases, and 6 bases lay outside the gene matches. Germline values: CDR1 SGHRS, CDR2 YFSETQ. The chain's CDR3 is CASCRLAGVQETQYF. As DNA, the CDR3 is TGCGCCAGCTGCAGACTAGCGGGAGTGCAAGAGACCCAGTACTTC.

The rearrangement links TRBV18 to TRBJ2-7, with 7 nucleotides matching TRBD2. V dropped 3 bases and J dropped 2; count of bases not matched to a gene: 13. There are 17 residues in the CDR3. From germline, CDR1 is KGHSH and CDR2 LQKENI. This chain's CDR3 is CASSPGIGLGGAYEQYF. The CDR3 bases are TGTGCCAGCTCACCGGGGATAGGACTAGGAGGAGCCTACGAGCAGTACTTC.

The rearrangement joins TRBV6-6 to TRBJ2-5; D possibly corresponds to TRBD2 (5 bases). V was trimmed by 1 base and J by 5 bases, leaving 11 bases between them. Germline values: CDR1 MNHNY, CDR2 SVGAGI (reference sequence). The CDR3 spans 14 residues. The CDR3 loop reads CASSYFEGGETQYF. CDR3 DNA sequence: TGTGCCAGCAGTTACTTCGAGGGCGGGGAGACCCAGTACTTC.

As to this clone: Other DNA sequences within the sample encode an identical CDR3. This chain joins TRBV7-2 and TRBJ2-1; D not resolved. Germline values: CDR1 SGHTA, CDR2 FQGNSA. The CDR3 is 12 residues long. The V and J ends lost 5 bases and 3 bases respectively, with 5 bases between them. This CDR3 is CASSPSYNEQFF. CDR3 bases: TGTGCCAGCAGCCCCAGCTACAATGAGCAGTTCTTC.

The count of this clone is one. The chain couples TRBV30 to TRBJ2-3, with a weak D call TRBD2 (7 bases). CDR3 length equals 15 residues. Trimming removed 2 bases at V and 4 bases at J, with 16 bases between. The germline gives CDR1 GTSNPN, CDR2 SVGIG (reference sequence). CDR3 sequence: CAWSRGGGTADTQYF. The DNA of the CDR3 is TGTGCCTGGAGTAGGGGGGGAGGGACCGCAGATACGCAGTATTTT. Full variable domain (remainder filled in from reference TRBV30 and TRBJ2-3): SQTIHQWPATLVQPVGSPLSLECTVEGTSNPNLYWYRQAAGRGLQLLFYSVGIGQISSEVPQNLSASRPQDRQFILSSKKLLLSDSGFYLCAWSRGGGTADTQYFGPGTRLTVL.

The chain links TRBV5-5 to TRBJ2-1; unclear D gene. The CDR3 extends over 14 amino acids. The ends were cut back, 3 bases at V and 0 bases at J, with 7 bases in the middle. Germline V gene sequence: CDR1 SGHKS, CDR2 YYEKEE (reference sequence). This CDR3 reads CASSSVGSYNEQFF. In DNA, the CDR3 is TGTGCCAGCAGCTCGGTCGGCTCCTACAATGAGCAGTTCTTC.

The chain joins TRBV7-2 to TRBJ2-2; maybe TRBD2 (5 bases). Germline V gene data show CDR1 as SGHTA and CDR2 as FQGNSA. Trimming stripped 3 bases from V and 4 bases from J, with 12 bases between. This CDR3 is 15 amino acids long. This chain's CDR3 is CASSFDLGLTGELFF. The CDR3 coding sequence is TGTGCCAGCAGCTTCGATCTTGGACTCACCGGGGAGCTGTTTTTT.

CDR3 sequence: CASSIGLAPMSYEQYF. The CDR3 coding sequence is TGTGCCAGCAGCATAGGACTAGCTCCTATGAGCTACGAGCAGTACTTC. This chain connects TRBV21-1 to TRBJ2-7; the D call of TRBD2 is as the table states it, not checked on the DNA. TRBV21-1 is deemed a pseudogene. The CDR3 has 16 amino acids.

The CDR3 region has the DNA TGCGCCAGCAGCTTTTCGACAGGGTTTGGAAACACCATATATTTT. It is translated as CASSFSTGFGNTIYF. This sequence joins TRBV5-1 and TRBJ1-3; 7 positions match TRBD1. This CDR3 is built from 15 residues. In germline, CDR1 is SGHRS, CDR2 YFSETQ. V trimming: 2 bases; J trimming: 3 bases; junction bases outside the gene matches: 5.

The chain carries TRBV28 and TRBJ2-6; D could derive from TRBD1 or TRBD2 (5 bases each). Trimming shortened V by 4 bases and J by 2 bases, and 6 bases separated the two germline ends. The CDR3 loop spans 14 amino acids. The germline V gene encodes CDR1 MDHEN and CDR2 SYDVKM. The CDR3 coding sequence is TGTGCCAGCAGTTGGGGGACTGGGGCCAACGTCCTGACTTTC. Its protein product is CASSWGTGANVLTF.

The chain has TRBV5-1 and TRBJ1-3; 12 positions agree with TRBD1. V gave up 7 bases and J gave up 3 bases; unmatched junction bases: 11. CDR1 is SGHRS, CDR2 YFSETQ, per germline. The CDR3 is made up of 17 amino acids. CDR3 in amino acids: CASAPRGQGAGGNTIYF. CDR3 in DNA: TGCGCCAGCGCACCGAGGGGACAGGGGGCAGGTGGAAACACCATATATTTT.

The chain recombines TRBV2 with TRBJ1-4; D may be TRBD1 (5 bases). Germline lookup yields CDR1 SNHLY and CDR2 FYNNEI. V lost 8 bases and J 2 bases, leaving 21 bases between the germline ends. There are 17 residues in the CDR3. The CDR3 loop reads CASDREARGTTNEKLFF. The DNA for the CDR3 is TGTGCCAGCGACCGAGAGGCCCGAGGGACCACTAATGAAAAACTGTTTTTT.

The chain links TRBV28 to TRBJ2-6; D gene ambiguous. This CDR3 comprises 10 residues. The germline V gene has CDR1 MDHEN and CDR2 SYDVKM. This chain's CDR3 is CGSGANVLTF. The CDR3, as DNA: TGTGGCTCTGGGGCCAACGTCCTGACTTTC.

The chain couples TRBV5-1 to TRBJ2-1, with D perhaps assigned TRBD1 or TRBD2 (5 bases each). The V end lost 0 bases, the J end lost 10 bases, and 20 bases lay between the germline ends. The germline CDR1 and CDR2 sequences are SGHRS and YFSETQ. The CDR3 covers 16 residues. The CDR3 bases are TGCGCCAGCAGCTTGGTGGGGACCCAGTCATCGATCGAGCAGTTCTTC. This gives the protein CASSLVGTQSSIEQFF.

The V gene is TRBV5-4, the J gene TRBJ2-1; 9 nucleotides agree with TRBD2. The trim removed 5 bases at V and 2 bases at J, leaving 5 bases unmatched. Per the germline V gene, CDR1 is SGHNT and CDR2 is YYREEE (reference sequence). The CDR3 extends over 15 amino acids. The CDR3 loop reads CASRKLAGAYNEQFF. As DNA, the CDR3 is TGTGCCAGCAGAAAACTAGCGGGTGCCTACAATGAGCAGTTCTTC.

The chain uses TRBV5-1 and TRBJ2-7; 10 nucleotides line up with TRBD1. The CDR3 is 16 amino acids. V lost 4 bases, J lost 7 bases, and 14 bases stayed unmatched. CDR1 is SGHRS, CDR2 YFSETQ, per germline. In DNA, the CDR3 is TGCGCCAGCAGCCCGACTGGGACAGGGGCCGCCCAGGAGCAGTACTTC. Protein product: CASSPTGTGAAQEQYF.